This TCR beta chain was captured by sequencing in a study of blood T cell repertoires in COVID-19. On the study more broadly: Researchers got acute and convalescent COVID-19 samples from the United States, Italy and Spain. The analysed material was cDNA or gDNA that came from T cells, B-cell-depleted T cells, or PBMCs.

The germline CDR1 and CDR2 sequences are SGHTA and FQGNSA. This CDR3 has 12 amino acids. V dropped 11 bases and J dropped 4 bases, with 14 bases sitting between them. In its sample, this clone was seen once. Authors' processing steps: Estimation of nucleated cell counts relied on the amplification of reference gene primers. Libraries were prepared by immunoSEQ multiplex PCR; TCRdb keeps only in-frame clonotypes and omits some of them. V, J and clone size are those of that table, while D and trimming were read from the DNA. The table has 130,000 to 150,000 clones, around 84% seen once. Sequencing used peripheral blood. V and J are TRBV7-2 and TRBJ1-2, with a weak D call TRBD1 (6 bases). This receptor was obtained from a human donor in a cohort sampled during active COVID-19. The CDR3 sequence is CAGRGGPYGYTF. For the CDR3, the DNA is TGTGCCGGTCGGGGGGGGCCCTATGGCTACACCTTC.